The rows below give T cell receptor beta chains drawn from one sample of a study of cytomegalovirus exposure and HLA in healthy donors. Generated by immunoSEQ multiplex PCR, the TCRdb table keeps only in-frame clones and is missing some. Of 170,000 or so clones listed, 60% to 85% were seen once; the top ten hold approximately 3.4%. What was sequenced was PBMCs. These receptors all come from a woman aged 50 to 65 in good health and CMV-seropositive. Each CDR3 is given with its conserved first and last residue. The D gene is left open where the match is weak. Part of the rows lack a size; the others show once, few, many or a class for expanded clones.

abundance	j_gene	v_gene	d_gene	CDR3aa	CDR3nt
NA	TRBJ1-1	TRBV18	NA	CASSPQPEITEAFF	TGTGCCAGCTCACCCCAACCGGAGATCACTGAAGCTTTCTTT
NA	TRBJ2-3	TRBV19	TRBD1	CASNYRGQGDTQYF	TGTGCCAGTAATTATAGGGGGCAGGGAGATACGCAGTATTTT
NA	TRBJ1-2	TRBV15	TRBD1	CATSSRQGPNYGYTF	TGTGCCACCAGCAGTAGACAGGGTCCCAACTATGGCTACACCTTC
few	TRBJ1-1	TRBV5-4	TRBD1	CASSTKRQGYTEAFF	TGTGCCAGCAGTACAAAGCGACAGGGATACACTGAAGCTTTCTTT
NA	TRBJ2-1	TRBV5-1	TRBD2	CASSLAGTSYNEQFF	TGCGCCAGCAGCTTGGCCGGGACTAGTTACAATGAGCAGTTCTTC
few	TRBJ2-7	TRBV7-3	NA	CASSSFDRPYEQYF	TGTGCCAGCAGCTCGTTCGACAGACCCTACGAGCAGTACTTC
few	TRBJ2-1	TRBV7-2	TRBD1	CASSLDGNRGRGYNEQFF	TGTGCCAGCAGCTTAGATGGGAACAGGGGGCGCGGGTACAATGAGCAGTTCTTC
NA	TRBJ2-5	TRBV7-9	NA	CASSGGVETQYF	TGTGCCAGCAGTGGGGGCGTAGAGACCCAGTACTTC
many	TRBJ2-1	TRBV5-8	NA	CASSSELSQQFF	TGTGCCAGCAGCTCGGAGCTGAGCCAGCAGTTCTTC
NA	TRBJ2-5	TRBV6-1	NA	CASSEGGRGDVETQYF	TGTGCCAGCAGTGAAGGGGGCAGGGGGGATGTGGAGACCCAGTACTTC
few	TRBJ2-7	TRBV19	NA	CASSIGGQRSYEQYF	TGTGCCAGTAGTATAGGTGGACAGAGGTCCTACGAGCAGTACTTC
NA	TRBJ2-1	TRBV2	NA	CASIMADEQFF	TGTGCCAGCATTATGGCGGATGAGCAGTTCTTC
once	TRBJ2-7	TRBV7-2	NA	CASSVDSGANDEQYF	TGTGCCAGCAGCGTGGACAGCGGGGCTAACGACGAGCAGTACTTC
NA	TRBJ2-1	TRBV9	TRBD2	CASSPISTSGKRNEQFF	TGTGCCAGCAGCCCGATCAGTACTAGCGGGAAAAGAAATGAGCAGTTCTTC
once	TRBJ2-3	TRBV6-5	NA	CASSPDYSTQYF	TGTGCCAGCAGTCCAGACTACAGTACGCAGTATTTT
NA	TRBJ1-2	TRBV11-3	NA	CASSSSRVDGYTF	TGTGCCAGCAGCTCATCGAGGGTCGATGGCTACACCTTC
NA	TRBJ2-2	TRBV7-2	NA	CASSLVEQGVTGELFF	TGTGCCAGCAGCTTAGTGGAACAGGGCGTAACCGGGGAGCTGTTTTTT
few	TRBJ2-6	TRBV19	NA	CASLQGSGANVLTF	TGTGCCAGCCTCCAGGGATCTGGGGCCAACGTCCTGACTTTC
many	TRBJ2-1	TRBV6-1	TRBD2	CASSSAGGYNEQFF	TGTGCCAGCAGTAGCGCGGGGGGTTACAATGAGCAGTTCTTC
NA	TRBJ1-2	TRBV30	TRBD1	CAWSVLNRGHGYTF	TGTGCCTGGAGTGTACTGAACAGGGGGCATGGCTACACCTTC
NA	TRBJ1-2	TRBV18	TRBD1	CASSPAGGGSYGYTF	TGTGCCAGCTCACCTGCAGGGGGTGGAAGCTATGGCTACACCTTC
NA	TRBJ1-5	TRBV6-1	NA	CASKTAFPSNQPQHF	TGTGCCAGCAAAACAGCCTTTCCCAGCAATCAGCCCCAGCATTTT
NA	TRBJ1-1	TRBV20-1	NA	CSAPGVTEVFF	TGCAGTGCCCCAGGGGTCACTGAAGTTTTCTTT
few	TRBJ1-2	TRBV5-1	NA	CASSLAGRSGYTF	TGCGCCAGCAGCTTGGCAGGGCGAAGCGGCTACACCTTC
NA	TRBJ1-2	TRBV6-5	NA	CASSYSNLGGGYGYTF	TGTGCCAGCAGTTACTCGAACCTTGGGGGCGGCTATGGCTACACCTTC
few	TRBJ2-7	TRBV7-2	TRBD2	CASSLGPGLALF	TGTGCCAGCAGCTTAGGGCCGGGACTAGCGCTCTTC
few	TRBJ1-1	TRBV13	TRBD1	CASSYGQGATEAFF	TGTGCCAGCAGCTACGGACAGGGGGCCACTGAAGCTTTCTTT
NA	TRBJ1-1	TRBV21-1	NA	CASSKYGDRGNTEAFF	TGTGCCAGCAGCAAATACGGAGACAGGGGGAACACTGAAGCTTTCTTT
NA	TRBJ2-5	TRBV9	TRBD2	CASSLQGKRGFETQYF	TGTGCCAGCAGCTTACAGGGCAAGCGGGGGTTTGAGACCCAGTACTTC
NA	TRBJ2-1	TRBV11-3	TRBD1	CASSWDRGNEQFF	TGTGCCAGCAGCTGGGACAGGGGGAACGAGCAGTTCTTC